A selection of T cell receptor beta chains follows, all from one sample in a study of OX40 agonist ivuxolimab in advanced cancers. This table comes from immunoSEQ multiplex PCR, and its TCRdb copy is limited to in-frame clones, with some not included. The sample contains about 35,000 clones, approximately 92% of which appear only once. This material consisted of CD4+ or CD8+ T cells sorted from blood, taken in a trial of the OX40 agonist ivuxolimab. The source of these receptors is an adult with an advanced solid tumor such as melanoma, head and neck, liver or kidney cancer. CDR3s include the opening cysteine and the closing phenylalanine or tryptophan. A D gene is named only where the DNA matches it firmly. Size is omitted from some rows. Given values are once, few, many or a class for expanded clones.

-	TRBV6-1	-	15	TRBJ1-2	TGTGCCAGCACCCTTAGGTTCGGTTCTGTGTATGGCTACACCTTC	CASTLRFGSVYGYTF
-	TRBV18	once	14	TRBJ2-7	TGTGCCAGCTCACCGCGGGACACCTCCTACGAGCAGTACTTC	CASSPRDTSYEQYF
-	TRBV6-6	-	14	TRBJ1-3	TGTGCCAGCACAGAAGGGACGACTGGAAACACCATATATTTT	CASTEGTTGNTIYF
-	TRBV7-9	-	17	TRBJ2-5	TGTGCCAGCAGCCCCAAGTTGGGGAGGCTGTACCAAGAGACCCAGTACTTC	CASSPKLGRLYQETQYF
-	TRBV2	-	14	TRBJ2-2	TGTGCCACCAGTGATTTGAGAGACACCGGGGAGCTGTTTTTT	CATSDLRDTGELFF
TRBD2	TRBV13	-	17	TRBJ2-5	TGTGCCAGCAGCCCGTCCGGGTCTAGCGGGAGGTCAGAGACCCAGTACTTC	CASSPSGSSGRSETQYF
TRBD2	TRBV14	-	13	TRBJ2-7	TGTGCCAGCCGGCGGGAGGGCTACTACGAGCAGTACTTC	CASRREGYYEQYF
-	TRBV6-5	-	15	TRBJ2-1	TGTGCCAGCAGTTACTCTGGAAGGTATCAGGGTGAGCAGTTCTTC	CASSYSGRYQGEQFF
TRBD2	TRBV28	-	20	TRBJ2-3	TGTGCCAGCAGTTCCTCCCCTATTCTAAGCGGGAGGCTTAGCACAGATACGCAGTATTTT	CASSSSPILSGRLSTDTQYF
TRBD2	TRBV12-5	-	14	TRBJ2-3	TGTGCTAGTGGTGGGGGACTAGCGGGAGATACGCAGTATTTT	CASGGGLAGDTQYF
TRBD2	TRBV7-9	-	16	TRBJ2-7	TGTGCCAGCAGCTTAGGTACTAGCGGGAGGTTTTACGAGCAGTACTTC	CASSLGTSGRFYEQYF
-	TRBV27	-	15	TRBJ2-3	TGTGCCAGCAGTTGGGATAGATGGCGCACAGATACGCAGTATTTT	CASSWDRWRTDTQYF